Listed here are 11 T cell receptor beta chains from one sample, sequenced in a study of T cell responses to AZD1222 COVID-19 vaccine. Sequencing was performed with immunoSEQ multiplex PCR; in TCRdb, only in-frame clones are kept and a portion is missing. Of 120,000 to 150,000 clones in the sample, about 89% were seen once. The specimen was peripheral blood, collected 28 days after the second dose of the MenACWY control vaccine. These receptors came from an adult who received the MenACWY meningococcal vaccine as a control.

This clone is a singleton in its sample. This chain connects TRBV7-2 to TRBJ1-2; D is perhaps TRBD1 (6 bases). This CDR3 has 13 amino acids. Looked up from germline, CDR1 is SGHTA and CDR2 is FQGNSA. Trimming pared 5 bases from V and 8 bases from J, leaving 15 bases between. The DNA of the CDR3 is TGTGCCAGCAGCCTAGGGGGGGCGAAAGGCTACACCTTC. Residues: CASSLGGAKGYTF.

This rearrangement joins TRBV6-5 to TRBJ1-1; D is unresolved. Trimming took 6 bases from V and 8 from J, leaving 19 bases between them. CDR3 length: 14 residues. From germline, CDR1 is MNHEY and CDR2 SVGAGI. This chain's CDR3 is CASRVSESNGEAFF. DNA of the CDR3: TGTGCCAGCAGGGTTAGCGAATCCAACGGCGAAGCTTTCTTT.

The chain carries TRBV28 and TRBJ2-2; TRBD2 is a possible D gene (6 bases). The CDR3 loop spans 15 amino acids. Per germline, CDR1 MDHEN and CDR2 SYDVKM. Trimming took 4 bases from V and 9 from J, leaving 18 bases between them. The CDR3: CASSSPSYGSRELFF. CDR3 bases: TGTGCCAGCAGTTCCCCTTCCTACGGGAGCCGGGAGCTGTTTTTT. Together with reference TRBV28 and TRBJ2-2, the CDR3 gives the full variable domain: DVKVTQSSRYLVKRTGEKVFLECVQDMDHENMFWYRQDPGLGLRLIYFSYDVKMKEKGDIPEGYSVSREKKERFSLILESASTNQTSMYLCASSSPSYGSRELFFGEGSRLTVL.

The CDR3 DNA reads as TGTGCCAGCAGCTTGGCCACGACAGGGCTTAACTATGGCTACACCTTC. Protein: CASSLATTGLNYGYTF. The V gene is TRBV5-4, the J gene TRBJ1-2, with TRBD1 identical over 7 bases. Germline-derived CDR1 and CDR2 are SGHNT and YYREEE (reference sequence). The V and J ends lost 0 bases and 1 base, in that order; junction bases with no gene match: 6. The CDR3 covers 16 residues.

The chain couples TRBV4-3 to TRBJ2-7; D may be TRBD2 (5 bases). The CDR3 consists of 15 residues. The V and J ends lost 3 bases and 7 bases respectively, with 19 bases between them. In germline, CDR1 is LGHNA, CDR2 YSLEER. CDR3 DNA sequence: TGCGCCAGCAGCCAGAAGAAGGCGGGTTTTGGGGAGCAGTACTTC. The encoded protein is CASSQKKAGFGEQYF.

CDR3: CASRPIAEIYEQYF. DNA for the CDR3: TGTGCCAGCAGGCCTATAGCGGAAATCTACGAGCAGTACTTC. The rearrangement joins TRBV6-5 to TRBJ2-7; tentatively, D is TRBD2 (6 bases). The germline V gene encodes CDR1 MNHEY and CDR2 SVGAGI. CDR3 size: 14 residues. V was clipped by 6 bases and J by 3 bases, with 15 bases between them.

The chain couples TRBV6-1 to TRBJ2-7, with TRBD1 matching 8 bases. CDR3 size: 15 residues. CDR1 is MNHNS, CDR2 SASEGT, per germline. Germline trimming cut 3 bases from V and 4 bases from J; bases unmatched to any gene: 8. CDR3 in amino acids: CASSDGQGISYEQYF. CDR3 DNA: TGTGCCAGCAGTGACGGACAGGGAATAAGTTACGAGCAGTACTTC.

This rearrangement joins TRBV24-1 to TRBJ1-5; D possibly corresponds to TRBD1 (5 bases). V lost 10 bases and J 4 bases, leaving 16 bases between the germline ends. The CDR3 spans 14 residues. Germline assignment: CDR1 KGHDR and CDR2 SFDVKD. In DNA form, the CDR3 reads TGTGCCACGAAAGGGCAGGGAGTTAATCAGCCCCAGCATTTT. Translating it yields CATKGQGVNQPQHF.

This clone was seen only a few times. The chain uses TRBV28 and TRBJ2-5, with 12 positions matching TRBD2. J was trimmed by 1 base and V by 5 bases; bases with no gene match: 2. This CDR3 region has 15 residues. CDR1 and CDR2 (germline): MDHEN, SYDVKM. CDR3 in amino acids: CASSGLAGFQETQYF. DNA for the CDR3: TGTGCCAGCAGTGGACTAGCGGGATTCCAAGAGACCCAGTACTTC.

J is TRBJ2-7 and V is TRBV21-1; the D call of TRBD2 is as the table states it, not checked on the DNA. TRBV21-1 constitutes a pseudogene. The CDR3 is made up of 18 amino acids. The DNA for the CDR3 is TGTGCCAGCACTACAAGCGGGACTAGCGGGAGGTATAGAAACGAGCAGTACTTC. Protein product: CASTTSGTSGRYRNEQYF.

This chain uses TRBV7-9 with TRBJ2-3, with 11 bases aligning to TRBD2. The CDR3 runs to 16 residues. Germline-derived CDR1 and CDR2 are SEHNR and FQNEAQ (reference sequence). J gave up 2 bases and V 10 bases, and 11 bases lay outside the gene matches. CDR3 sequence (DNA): TGTGCCACCTACGCCGAACTAGCGGGAGCCACAGATACGCAGTATTTT. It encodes CATYAELAGATDTQYF.